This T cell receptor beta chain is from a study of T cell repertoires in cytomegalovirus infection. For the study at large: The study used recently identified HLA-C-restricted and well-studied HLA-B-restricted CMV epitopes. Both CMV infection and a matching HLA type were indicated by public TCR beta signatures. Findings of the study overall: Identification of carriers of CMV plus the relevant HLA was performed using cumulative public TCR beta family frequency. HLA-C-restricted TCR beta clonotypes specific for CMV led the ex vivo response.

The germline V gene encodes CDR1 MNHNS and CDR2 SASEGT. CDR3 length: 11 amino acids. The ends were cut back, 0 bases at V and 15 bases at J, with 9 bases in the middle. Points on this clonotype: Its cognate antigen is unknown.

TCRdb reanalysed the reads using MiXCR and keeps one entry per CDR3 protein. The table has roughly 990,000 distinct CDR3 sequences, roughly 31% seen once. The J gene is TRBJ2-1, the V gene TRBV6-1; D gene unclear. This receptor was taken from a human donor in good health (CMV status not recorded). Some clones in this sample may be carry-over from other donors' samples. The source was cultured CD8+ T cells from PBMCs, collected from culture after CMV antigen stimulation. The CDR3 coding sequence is TGTGCCAGCAGTGAAGCATGGACCGGGTTCTTC. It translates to CASSEAWTGFF.